This TCR beta chain was sequenced in a study of OX40 agonist ivuxolimab in advanced cancers. Turning to the study itself: Of the participants, more than 35% had some prior anti-PD-1, anti-PD-L1 or anti-CTLA-4 therapy, which was allowed.

A remark on this clone: Its antigen is undetermined.

TCRdb's table, derived via immunoSEQ multiplex PCR, lists solely in-frame clones and lacks some. The table shows over 35,000 clones, with roughly 81% occurring only once. The CDR3 extends over 13 amino acids. Germline V gene lookup returns CDR1 MNHEY and CDR2 SVGAGI. The V and J ends lost 4 bases and 0 bases respectively, with 7 bases between them. Study-wide results and limits: Within 6 weeks, CD4+ and CD8+ blood T cells expanded clonally at 0.1 to 3.0 mg/kg. Among T cells, CD8+ cells averaged more expanded clones than CD4+ cells. The authors also found low normalized T-cell clonal expansion in some nonresponders.

Sequencing was performed on CD4+ or CD8+ T cells sorted from blood, taken in a trial of the OX40 agonist ivuxolimab. This TCR came from an adult with an advanced solid tumor such as melanoma, head and neck, liver or kidney cancer. The J gene is TRBJ2-7, the V gene TRBV6-5; D possibly uses TRBD1 or TRBD2 (5 bases each). CDR3 nucleotide sequence: TGTGCCAGCAGTTGGGGGAACTCCTACGAGCAGTACTTC. It codes for CASSWGNSYEQYF.